A selection of T cell receptor beta chains follows, all from one sample in a study of blood T cell repertoires in COVID-19. Profiled with immunoSEQ multiplex PCR; TCRdb holds only in-frame clones, not every one. The sample holds 300,000 to 450,000 clones, around 87% seen once. The sequencing sample was made of peripheral blood. These receptors all stem from a woman younger than 45 with COVID-19, enrolled during active disease. Both conserved end residues are part of each CDR3. The D gene is left open where the match is weak. Clone size is not always given. Where it is, it says once, few, many or a class for expanded clones.

j_gene	d_gene	v_gene	abundance	CDR3nt	CDR3aa
TRBJ1-3	TRBD1	TRBV28	once	TGTGCCAGCAGTTTAGGGGACAGGGTTTTTGACTCTGGAAACACCATATATTTT	CASSLGDRVFDSGNTIYF
TRBJ1-1	TRBD1	TRBV19	NA	TGTGCCAGTAGTATACACAGGGGGCAAGGCACTGAAGCTTTCTTT	CASSIHRGQGTEAFF
TRBJ2-7	NA	TRBV6-1	NA	TGTGCCAGCAGTGAAGAGGCAGGGCGGAACTACGAGCAGTACTTC	CASSEEAGRNYEQYF
TRBJ1-2	NA	TRBV12-3/TRBV12-4	NA	TGTGCCAGCAGTTCAGGGGTCTATGGCTACACCTTC	CASSSGVYGYTF
TRBJ2-1	TRBD2	TRBV20-1	NA	TGCAGTGCTAGTTCTCTGGGAGGGCCGCGGAATGAGCAGTTCTTC	CSASSLGGPRNEQFF
TRBJ2-1	NA	TRBV19	NA	TGTGCCAGTAGTATAATTTACGCGGGACCAGTGGACAATGAGCAGTTCTTC	CASSIIYAGPVDNEQFF
TRBJ1-2	TRBD1	TRBV9	NA	TGTGCCAGCAGCCTCCAGACAGGGGCCTTACGTGGCTACACCTTC	CASSLQTGALRGYTF
TRBJ1-4	NA	TRBV20-1	NA	TGCAGTGCTAGTCAGGATTCAACTAATGAAAAACTGTTTTTT	CSASQDSTNEKLFF
TRBJ2-7	TRBD1	TRBV24-1	NA	TGTGCCACCAGTGGCGGACAGGGGCTGTCCTACGAGCAGTACTTC	CATSGGQGLSYEQYF
TRBJ2-7	TRBD1	TRBV7-6	NA	TGTGCCAGCAGCTCCGACAGGGATAGCTCCTACGAGCAGTACTTC	CASSSDRDSSYEQYF
TRBJ1-4	TRBD1	TRBV5-1	NA	TGCGCCAGCAGCCTGGGACAGGGGAATGAAAAACTGTTTTTT	CASSLGQGNEKLFF
TRBJ1-5	TRBD1	TRBV6-5	NA	TGTGCCAGCGGGACAGGAGGTAATCAGCCCCAGCATTTT	CASGTGGNQPQHF
TRBJ2-3	TRBD2	TRBV2	NA	TGTGCCAGCAGAACCGGGACTAGCGGGAGGGATGGCACAGATACGCAGTATTTT	CASRTGTSGRDGTDTQYF
TRBJ2-2	NA	TRBV5-1	NA	TGCGCCAGCAGCTCAACGATGGGGCCCGGGGAGCTGTTTTTT	CASSSTMGPGELFF
TRBJ1-3	NA	TRBV28	NA	TGTGCCAGCAGTTTCGTGTCGCGGGCAAACACCATATATTTT	CASSFVSRANTIYF
TRBJ2-1	NA	TRBV5-1	once	TGCGCCAGCATCAACAGGGCCTACAATGAGCAGTTCTTC	CASINRAYNEQFF
TRBJ1-1	NA	TRBV28	NA	TGTGCCAGCAGTTTACCCGGGATCACTGAAGCTTTCTTT	CASSLPGITEAFF
TRBJ2-1	TRBD1	TRBV2	NA	TGTGCCAGTCTGGACAGGGCGGTCTACAATGAGCAGTTCTTC	CASLDRAVYNEQFF
TRBJ2-7	TRBD1	TRBV25-1	NA	TGTGCCAGCAGTGAATTAGGGACAGAATCCTACGAGCAGTACTTC	CASSELGTESYEQYF
TRBJ2-7	NA	TRBV5-1	once	TGCGCCAGCAGCCCCAGGACAGCCTACGAGCAGTACTTC	CASSPRTAYEQYF
TRBJ1-1	NA	TRBV18	NA	TGTGCCAGCTCCCGGGAGGGGAACACTGAAGCTTTCTTT	CASSREGNTEAFF
TRBJ2-3	TRBD1	TRBV7-2	NA	TGTGCCAGCAGCTCCCGGACAGGGCGCACAGATACGCAGTATTTT	CASSSRTGRTDTQYF
TRBJ2-5	NA	TRBV2	NA	TGTGCCAGCAGTGAAGTCGGCAGGGTGGTAGTGGAGACCCAGTACTTC	CASSEVGRVVVETQYF
TRBJ2-3	NA	TRBV7-2	NA	TGTGCCAGCAGTCCTCTGCGGAGCACAGATACGCAGTATTTT	CASSPLRSTDTQYF
TRBJ2-1	NA	TRBV6-5	NA	TGTGCCAGCAGTCCTCCGGCGGGAAATGAGCAGTTCTTC	CASSPPAGNEQFF
TRBJ2-1	NA	TRBV5-4	NA	TGTGCCAGCAGCGGCGAGGGAGTTTTCAATGAGCAGTTCTTC	CASSGEGVFNEQFF
TRBJ2-7	NA	TRBV18	NA	TGTGCCAGCTCACGGGACTCGGCCTCCTACGAGCAGTACTTC	CASSRDSASYEQYF
TRBJ2-3	TRBD2	TRBV27	NA	TGTGCCAGCTTTGATAGCGGGAGCGCAGATACGCAGTATTTT	CASFDSGSADTQYF
TRBJ2-5	NA	TRBV5-6	NA	TGTGCCAGCAGCTACACCGAAGAGACCCAGTACTTC	CASSYTEETQYF
TRBJ2-4	NA	TRBV19	once	TGTGCCAGTAGTATTTCCCGGACTCTCCTGGACATTCAGTACTTC	CASSISRTLLDIQYF
TRBJ2-7	TRBD2	TRBV14	NA	TGTGCCAGCAGCCGGCGGGAGTTGGGGCCCTACGAGCAGTACTTC	CASSRRELGPYEQYF
TRBJ2-7	NA	TRBV6-5	NA	TGTGCCAGCAGTAGGGGGAACGAGCAGTACTTC	CASSRGNEQYF
TRBJ2-7	TRBD1	TRBV19	NA	TGTGCCAGTAGCGACAGGGATCTCTCCGAGCAGTACTTC	CASSDRDLSEQYF
TRBJ2-7	NA	TRBV27	NA	TGTGCCAGCAGTTTTGGCTCCAGGGGTTCCTACGAGCAGTACTTC	CASSFGSRGSYEQYF
TRBJ2-4	NA	TRBV3-1/TRBV3-2	NA	TGTGCCAGCAGCCAATTAGTAGGACTGGAGGGCATTCAGTACTTC	CASSQLVGLEGIQYF
TRBJ1-1	NA	TRBV2	NA	TGTGCCAGCCAGAAACACACCACTGAAGCTTTCTTT	CASQKHTTEAFF
TRBJ2-1	NA	TRBV14	NA	TGTGCCAGCAGCCAAGAGCCAGGGGCCTACAATGAGCAGTTCTTC	CASSQEPGAYNEQFF
TRBJ1-1	NA	TRBV27	NA	TGTGCCAGCACCTCCAGCACTGAAGCTTTCTTT	CASTSSTEAFF
TRBJ2-7	TRBD2	TRBV27	NA	TGTGCCAGCAGTTTCCCCGGGACTAGCGGGAGAGGTCCCTACGAGCAGTACTTC	CASSFPGTSGRGPYEQYF
TRBJ2-7	TRBD2	TRBV28	NA	TGTGCCAGCAGTTTTTCAGCTAGCGGCCCGCACTCCTACGAGCAGTACTTC	CASSFSASGPHSYEQYF
TRBJ1-4	NA	TRBV28	NA	TGTGCCAGCAGTTTCCTCAGTTCTAATGAAAAACTGTTTTTT	CASSFLSSNEKLFF
TRBJ1-2	NA	TRBV6-5	NA	TGTGCCAGCCGGTTCAATAACTATGGCTACACCTTC	CASRFNNYGYTF
TRBJ1-1	NA	TRBV25-1	NA	TGTGCCACCATGGGGGGGAACACTGAAGCTTTCTTT	CATMGGNTEAFF
TRBJ2-7	TRBD2	TRBV5-4	NA	TGTGCCAGCAGCTTTGCCGGGAGGGCCCACGAGCAGTACTTC	CASSFAGRAHEQYF
TRBJ1-3	NA	TRBV5-1	NA	TGCGCCAGCAGCTTGGACACCACCTCTGGAAACACCATATATTTT	CASSLDTTSGNTIYF
TRBJ2-2	NA	TRBV28	once	TGTGCCAGCAGTTTATCGAGCGGGTGGGTACCCGGGGAGCTGTTTTTT	CASSLSSGWVPGELFF
TRBJ2-2	NA	TRBV5-1	NA	TGCGCCAGCAGCCCCGGGAACACCGGGGAGCTGTTTTTT	CASSPGNTGELFF
TRBJ1-2	NA	TRBV6-5	few	TGTGCCAGCAGTTACTCGCTATCCACCTATGGCTACACCTTC	CASSYSLSTYGYTF
TRBJ2-7	NA	TRBV5-8	NA	TGTGCCAGCAGAATCACAGGGTCCCGCGAGCAGTACTTC	CASRITGSREQYF
TRBJ2-7	TRBD1	TRBV11-2	NA	TGTGCCAGCAGCTTAGAAGGCCGACAGGGGGTCTACGAGCAGTACTTC	CASSLEGRQGVYEQYF